Listed below are T cell receptor beta chains from one sample, sequenced in a study of neurological immune-mediated disorders. TCRdb called the 5' RACE reads again in MiXCR, with one record for every CDR3 protein. The top ten hold around 7% of the sample, which has about 36,000 distinct CDR3 sequences, 10% seen once. Sequenced material: PBMCs. The receptors here all came from a woman in her twenties or thirties with HTLV-1-associated myelopathy (HAM/TSP). Both conserved end residues are part of each CDR3. A D gene is named only where the DNA matches it firmly. A row's size may be missing; if present it is once, few, many or a size class.

cdr3_nt cdr3_aa j_call v_call clone_size cdr3_length d_call
TGCAGTGCACCGATTCGGGGTTCCGGGGCCAACGTCCTGACTTTC CSAPIRGSGANVLTF TRBJ2-6 TRBV20-1 many 15 .
TGTGCCAGCAGCTTACAGGGTTTCTGGGGCTACACCTTC CASSLQGFWGYTF TRBJ1-2 TRBV5-8 many 13 .
TGCGCCAGCAGCCTGCCGATGGGGGAGCGGACTGAAGCTTTCTTT CASSLPMGERTEAFF TRBJ1-1 TRBV5-1 many 15 .
TGTGCCAGCAGCTTAGTCGGGGACAGGGGCAAGAACTATGGCTACACCTTC CASSLVGDRGKNYGYTF TRBJ1-2 TRBV7-6 many 17 TRBD1
TGCAGTGCTATGGACAGGGGGCCTGGAAACACCATATATTTT CSAMDRGPGNTIYF TRBJ1-3 TRBV20-1 many 14 TRBD1
TGTGCCAGCAGCTTAGGGCAGGGTTGGACAGATACGCAGTATTTT CASSLGQGWTDTQYF TRBJ2-3 TRBV7-2 many 15 .
TGCGCCAGCAGAATAACAGGGGGCTTGACAGAAGCTTTCTTT CASRITGGLTEAFF TRBJ1-1 TRBV5-1 many 14 TRBD1
TGCAGTGCTAGAGACGGGGGAGGCACTGAAGCTTTCTTT CSARDGGGTEAFF TRBJ1-1 TRBV20-1 many 13 .
TGTGCCTGGAGCGAGGACAGGGCTAACACTGAAGCTTTCTTT CAWSEDRANTEAFF TRBJ1-1 TRBV30 many 14 TRBD1
TGCGCCAGCAGCGGTTCTAATGAAAAACTGTTTTTT CASSGSNEKLFF TRBJ1-4 TRBV5-1 many 12 .
TGTGCCAGCAGCTTGAGCCGGACATTCTTCACTGAAGCTTTCTTT CASSLSRTFFTEAFF TRBJ1-1 TRBV5-8 many 15 .
TGTGCCAGCTGCCCCCGGCCCCGTGACTTCGGCGGTAAGGACGAGCAGTACTTC CASCPRPRDFGGKDEQYF TRBJ2-7 TRBV6-5 . 18 .
TGCGCCAGCGGGGCTGGAGGGATATCCTACGAGCAGTACTTC CASGAGGISYEQYF TRBJ2-7 TRBV10-2 few 14 .
TGCAGTGCTTACGGGACAGGGTCAGGAAAAATCAATCAGCCCCAGCATTTT CSAYGTGSGKINQPQHF TRBJ1-5 TRBV20-1 many 17 TRBD1
TGCGCCAGCAGGGGGGGGGCTCTTTATGGCTACACCTTC CASRGGALYGYTF TRBJ1-2 TRBV10-2 many 13 .
TGCAGTGCTAGCCAACTAGGGGGGATGAACACTGAAGCTTTCTTT CSASQLGGMNTEAFF TRBJ1-1 TRBV20-1 many 15 .
TGTGCCAGCAGTCCCCGGTCTTGGACAGGGATTGTGCAGTACTTC CASSPRSWTGIVQYF TRBJ2-7 TRBV12-3/TRBV12-4 . 15 TRBD1
TGCAGTGCTAGACAGGACCGAAGCCGGACTGAAGCTTTCTTT CSARQDRSRTEAFF TRBJ1-1 TRBV20-1 many 14 .
TGCAGTGCGCCTGAGGGGGCGGCCAATGAGCAGTTCTTC CSAPEGAANEQFF TRBJ2-1 TRBV20-1 many 13 TRBD1